This T cell receptor (beta chain) is from a study of OX40 agonist ivuxolimab in advanced cancers. About this clone itself: Antigen specificity is unknown.

General study points: In the 0.1 to 3.0 mg/kg range, CD4+ and CD8+ blood T cells had expanded clonally by week 6.

A history of autoimmune disease or systemic immunosuppression excluded patients. CDR3 length: 15 residues. The V and J ends lost 2 bases and 7 bases respectively, with 12 bases between them. The germline CDR1 and CDR2 sequences are MNHEY and SMNVEV (reference sequence). Measured with immunoSEQ multiplex PCR; TCRdb has only the in-frame clones, and not every one. The sample contains some 70,000 clones, roughly 90% of which appear only once. This sequence originates from an adult with an advanced solid tumor such as melanoma, head and neck, liver or kidney cancer. The sample was CD4+ or CD8+ T cells sorted from blood, taken in a trial of the OX40 agonist ivuxolimab. The chain joins TRBV27 to TRBJ1-6; unclear D gene. The CDR3 coding sequence is TGTGCCAGCAGTTTAGGCTCCGTATGGAATTCACCCCTCCACTTT. It translates to CASSLGSVWNSPLHF.